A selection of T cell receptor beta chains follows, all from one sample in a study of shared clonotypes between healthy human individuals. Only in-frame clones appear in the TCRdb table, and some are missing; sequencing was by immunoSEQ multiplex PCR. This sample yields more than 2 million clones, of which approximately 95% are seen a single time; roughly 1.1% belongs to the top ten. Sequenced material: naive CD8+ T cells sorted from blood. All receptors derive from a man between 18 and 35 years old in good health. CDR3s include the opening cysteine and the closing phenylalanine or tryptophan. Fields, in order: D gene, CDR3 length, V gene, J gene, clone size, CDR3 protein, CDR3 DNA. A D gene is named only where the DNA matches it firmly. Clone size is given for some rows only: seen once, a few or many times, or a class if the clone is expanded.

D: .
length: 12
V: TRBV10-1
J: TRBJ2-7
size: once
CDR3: CASRQGWYEQYF
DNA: TGCGCCAGCAGACAGGGCTGGTACGAGCAGTACTTC

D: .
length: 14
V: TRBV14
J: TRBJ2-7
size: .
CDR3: CASSQDQADYEQYF
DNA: TGTGCCAGCAGCCAAGATCAGGCGGACTACGAGCAGTACTTC

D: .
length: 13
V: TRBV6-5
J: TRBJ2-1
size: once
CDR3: CASSWDGYNEQFF
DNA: TGTGCCAGCAGTTGGGACGGCTACAATGAGCAGTTCTTC

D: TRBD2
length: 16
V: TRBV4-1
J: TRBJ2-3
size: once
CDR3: CASSPNSLAGGDTQYF
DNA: TGCGCCAGCAGCCCCAATTCACTAGCGGGAGGTGATACGCAGTATTTT

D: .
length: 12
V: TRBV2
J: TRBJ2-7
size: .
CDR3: CASSDPTYEQYF
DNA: TGTGCCAGCAGTGATCCGACCTACGAGCAGTACTTC

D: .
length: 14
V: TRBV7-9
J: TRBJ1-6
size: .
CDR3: CASSYRVYNSPLHF
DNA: TGTGCCAGCAGCTACAGGGTTTATAATTCACCCCTCCACTTT

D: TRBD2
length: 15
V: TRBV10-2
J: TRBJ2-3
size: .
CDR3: CASEGLAGGADTQYF
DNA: TGCGCCAGTGAGGGACTAGCGGGGGGCGCAGATACGCAGTATTTT

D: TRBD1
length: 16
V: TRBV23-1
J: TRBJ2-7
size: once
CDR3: CASSRNRGQDTYEQYF
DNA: TGCGCCAGCAGTCGGAATCGTGGACAGGATACCTACGAGCAGTACTTC

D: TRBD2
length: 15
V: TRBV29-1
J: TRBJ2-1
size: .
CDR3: CSVEGTSGGRDEQFF
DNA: TGCAGCGTTGAGGGAACTAGCGGGGGGCGAGATGAGCAGTTCTTC

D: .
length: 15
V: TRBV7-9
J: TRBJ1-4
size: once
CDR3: CASSLEGNPNEKLFF
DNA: TGTGCCAGCAGCTTAGAGGGGAACCCTAATGAAAAACTGTTTTTT

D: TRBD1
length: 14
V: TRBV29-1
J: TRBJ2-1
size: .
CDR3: CSGAGTGSYNEQFF
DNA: TGCAGCGGTGCTGGGACAGGATCCTACAATGAGCAGTTCTTC

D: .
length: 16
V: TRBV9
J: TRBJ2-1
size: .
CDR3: CASSPRGRVPGNEQFF
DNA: TGTGCCAGCAGCCCCCGAGGGCGGGTCCCGGGCAATGAGCAGTTCTTC

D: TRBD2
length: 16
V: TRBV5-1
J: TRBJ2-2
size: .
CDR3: CASSTVAGVRTGELFF
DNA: TGCGCCAGCAGCACGGTAGCGGGAGTCCGGACCGGGGAGCTGTTTTTT

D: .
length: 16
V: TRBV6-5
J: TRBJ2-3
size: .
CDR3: CASSYIGGGGTDTQYF
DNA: TGTGCCAGCAGTTATATCGGCGGCGGGGGCACAGATACGCAGTATTTT

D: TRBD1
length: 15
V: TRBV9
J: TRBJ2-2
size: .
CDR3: CASSVWDRGSGELFF
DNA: TGTGCCAGCAGCGTCTGGGACAGGGGGTCCGGGGAGCTGTTTTTT

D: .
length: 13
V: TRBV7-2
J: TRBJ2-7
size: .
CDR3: CASSFGRTHEQYF
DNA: TGTGCCAGCAGCTTCGGTAGGACCCACGAGCAGTACTTC

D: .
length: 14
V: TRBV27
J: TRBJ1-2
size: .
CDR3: CASSFRDPRGGYTF
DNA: TGTGCCAGCAGTTTCCGGGACCCACGGGGGGGCTACACCTTC

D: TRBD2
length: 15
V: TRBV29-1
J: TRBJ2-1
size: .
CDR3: CSVEDQGGRLGEQFF
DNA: TGCAGCGTTGAAGATCAGGGCGGGAGATTAGGTGAGCAGTTCTTC

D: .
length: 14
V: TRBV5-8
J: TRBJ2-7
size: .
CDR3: CASSLLVIAYEQYF
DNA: TGTGCCAGCAGCCTTCTTGTCATCGCCTACGAGCAGTACTTC

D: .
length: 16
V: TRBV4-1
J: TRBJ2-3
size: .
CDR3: CASSPSWRGGTDTQYF
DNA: TGCGCCAGCAGCCCGTCTTGGCGGGGAGGCACAGATACGCAGTATTTT

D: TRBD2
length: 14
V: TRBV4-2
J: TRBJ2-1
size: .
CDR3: CASGERLARDEQFF
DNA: TGTGCCAGCGGCGAGAGACTAGCAAGGGATGAGCAGTTCTTC

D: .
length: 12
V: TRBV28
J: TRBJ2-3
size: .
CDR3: CASSFNSPGQYF
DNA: TGTGCCAGCAGTTTCAACAGCCCAGGGCAGTATTTT

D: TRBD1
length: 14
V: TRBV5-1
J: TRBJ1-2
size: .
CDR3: CASSSRTGGDGYTF
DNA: TGCGCCAGCAGCAGTCGGACAGGGGGCGATGGCTACACCTTC

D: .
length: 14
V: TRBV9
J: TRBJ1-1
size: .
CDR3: CASSASGVGTEAFF
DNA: TGTGCCAGCAGCGCCTCGGGGGTAGGCACTGAAGCTTTCTTT

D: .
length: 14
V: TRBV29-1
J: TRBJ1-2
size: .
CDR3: CSVENLGAADGYTF
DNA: TGCAGCGTTGAGAACCTTGGGGCAGCGGATGGCTACACCTTC

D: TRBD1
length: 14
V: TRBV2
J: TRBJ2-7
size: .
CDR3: CASSPRTGENEQYF
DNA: TGTGCCAGCAGTCCCCGGACAGGGGAGAACGAGCAGTACTTC

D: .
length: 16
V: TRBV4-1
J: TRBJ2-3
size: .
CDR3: CASSQVAGRITDTQYF
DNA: TGCGCCAGCAGCCAAGTTGCCGGGAGAATCACAGATACGCAGTATTTT

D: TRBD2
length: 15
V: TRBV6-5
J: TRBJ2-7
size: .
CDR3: CASSPYRDYLYEQYF
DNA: TGTGCCAGCAGCCCCTACCGGGACTACCTCTACGAGCAGTACTTC

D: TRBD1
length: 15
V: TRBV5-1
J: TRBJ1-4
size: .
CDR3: CASSDTDRGSEKLFF
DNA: TGCGCCAGCAGCGATACCGACAGGGGGAGTGAAAAACTGTTTTTT

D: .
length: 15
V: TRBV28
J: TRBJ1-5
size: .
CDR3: CASSPTTDSNQPQHF
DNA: TGTGCCAGCAGTCCGACGACAGATAGCAATCAGCCCCAGCATTTT

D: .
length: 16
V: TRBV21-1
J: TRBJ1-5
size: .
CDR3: CASNPDRTGENQPQHF
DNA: TGTGCCAGCAACCCGGATCGGACAGGGGAGAACCAGCCCCAGCATTTT

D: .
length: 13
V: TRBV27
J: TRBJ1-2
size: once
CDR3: CASSSGALGGYTF
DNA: TGTGCCAGCAGTTCGGGGGCCCTTGGTGGCTACACCTTC

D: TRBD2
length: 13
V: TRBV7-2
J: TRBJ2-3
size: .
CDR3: CASSRTSPDTQYF
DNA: TGTGCCAGCAGCAGGACTAGCCCAGATACGCAGTATTTT

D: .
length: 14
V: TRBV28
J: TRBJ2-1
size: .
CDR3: CASSFDGTYNEQFF
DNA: TGTGCCAGCAGTTTTGACGGAACCTACAATGAGCAGTTCTTC

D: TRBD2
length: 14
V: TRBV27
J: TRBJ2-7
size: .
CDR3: CASSSGTRGDEQYF
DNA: TGTGCCAGCAGTTCCGGGACTAGAGGAGACGAGCAGTACTTC

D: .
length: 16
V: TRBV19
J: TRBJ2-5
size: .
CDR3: CASSIGGVKGKETQYF
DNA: TGTGCCAGTAGTATAGGTGGGGTTAAGGGTAAAGAGACCCAGTACTTC

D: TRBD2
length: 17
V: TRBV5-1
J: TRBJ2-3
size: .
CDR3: CASSSIPSGGGTDTQYF
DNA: TGCGCCAGCAGCTCTATCCCGAGCGGGGGTGGGACAGATACGCAGTATTTT

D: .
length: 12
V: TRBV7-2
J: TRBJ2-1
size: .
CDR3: CASSLIGDEQFF
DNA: TGTGCCAGCAGCTTGATAGGAGATGAGCAGTTCTTC

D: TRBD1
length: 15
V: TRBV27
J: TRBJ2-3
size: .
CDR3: CASSFSGQGLDTQYF
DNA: TGTGCCAGCAGTTTCTCCGGACAGGGGCTAGATACGCAGTATTTT

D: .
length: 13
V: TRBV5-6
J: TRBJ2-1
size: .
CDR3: CASSLGVTNEQFF
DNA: TGTGCCAGCAGCTTGGGGGTGACTAACGAGCAGTTCTTC

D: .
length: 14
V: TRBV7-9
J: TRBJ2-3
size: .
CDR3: CASSPQDNTDTQYF
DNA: TGTGCCAGCAGCCCCCAGGACAACACAGATACGCAGTATTTT

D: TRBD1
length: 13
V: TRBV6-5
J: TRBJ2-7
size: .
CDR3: CASSYRTGYEQYF
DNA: TGTGCCAGCAGTTACCGGACAGGGTACGAGCAGTACTTC

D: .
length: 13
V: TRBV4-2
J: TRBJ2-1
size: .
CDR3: CASSQDWGAAWFF
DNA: TGTGCCAGCAGCCAAGACTGGGGGGCCGCATGGTTCTTC

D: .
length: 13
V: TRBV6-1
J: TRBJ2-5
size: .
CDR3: CASSEVTLGAQYF
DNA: TGTGCCAGCAGTGAAGTGACCTTGGGGGCCCAGTACTTC

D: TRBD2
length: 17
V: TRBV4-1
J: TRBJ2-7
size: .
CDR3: CASSPTGMTSGSYEQYF
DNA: TGCGCCAGCAGCCCGACAGGGATGACTAGCGGCTCCTACGAGCAGTACTTC

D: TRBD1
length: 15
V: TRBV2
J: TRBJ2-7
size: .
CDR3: CASRVDRELSYEQYF
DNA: TGTGCCAGCAGAGTAGACAGGGAACTATCCTACGAGCAGTACTTC

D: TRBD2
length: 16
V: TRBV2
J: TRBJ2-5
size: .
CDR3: CASGGGLAGAVETQYF
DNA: TGTGCCAGCGGGGGGGGTCTAGCGGGAGCCGTGGAGACCCAGTACTTC

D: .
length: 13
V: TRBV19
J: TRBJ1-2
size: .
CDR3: CASSPGSNYGYTF
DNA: TGTGCCAGTTCCCCAGGGTCCAACTATGGCTACACCTTC

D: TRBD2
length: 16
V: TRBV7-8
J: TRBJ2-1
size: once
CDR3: CASSASGLAGGNEQFF
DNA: TGTGCCAGCAGCGCATCGGGACTAGCGGGGGGGAATGAGCAGTTCTTC

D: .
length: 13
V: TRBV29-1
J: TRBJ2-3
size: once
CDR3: CSVEGQGTDTQYF
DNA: TGCAGCGTTGAGGGGCAGGGCACAGATACGCAGTATTTT

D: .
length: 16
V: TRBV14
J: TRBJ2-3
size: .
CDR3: CASSQEARLSTDTQYF
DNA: TGTGCCAGCAGCCAAGAAGCCAGGCTTAGCACAGATACGCAGTATTTT

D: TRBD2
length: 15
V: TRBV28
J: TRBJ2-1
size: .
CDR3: CASSPTSGGYNEQFF
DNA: TGTGCCAGCAGCCCTACTAGCGGGGGATACAATGAGCAGTTCTTC

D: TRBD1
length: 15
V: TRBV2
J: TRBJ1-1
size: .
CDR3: CASSEIDQGETEAFF
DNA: TGTGCCAGCAGTGAAATCGATCAGGGGGAAACTGAAGCTTTCTTT

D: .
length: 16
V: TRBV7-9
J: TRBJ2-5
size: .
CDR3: CASSPGGEADQGAQYF
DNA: TGTGCCAGCAGCCCAGGGGGGGAAGCGGACCAAGGAGCCCAGTACTTC

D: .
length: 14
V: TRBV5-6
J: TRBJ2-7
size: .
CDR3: CASSSSGSSYEQYF
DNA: TGTGCCAGCAGCTCCTCAGGGAGCTCCTACGAGCAGTACTTC

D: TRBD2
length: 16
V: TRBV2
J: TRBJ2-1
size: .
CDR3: CASSDGGLAAYNEQFF
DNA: TGTGCCAGCAGTGATGGGGGACTAGCGGCCTACAATGAGCAGTTCTTC

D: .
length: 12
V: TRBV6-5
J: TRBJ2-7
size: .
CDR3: CASSPTGNEQYF
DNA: TGTGCCAGCAGTCCAACAGGGAACGAGCAGTACTTC

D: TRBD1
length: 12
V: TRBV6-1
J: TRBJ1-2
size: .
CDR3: CAIRQGAAGYTF
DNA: TGTGCCATTCGACAGGGGGCGGCTGGCTACACCTTC

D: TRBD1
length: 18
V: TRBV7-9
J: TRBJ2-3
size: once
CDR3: CASSFITGQGPSTDTQYF
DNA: TGTGCCAGCAGCTTTATAACGGGACAGGGACCAAGCACAGATACGCAGTATTTT